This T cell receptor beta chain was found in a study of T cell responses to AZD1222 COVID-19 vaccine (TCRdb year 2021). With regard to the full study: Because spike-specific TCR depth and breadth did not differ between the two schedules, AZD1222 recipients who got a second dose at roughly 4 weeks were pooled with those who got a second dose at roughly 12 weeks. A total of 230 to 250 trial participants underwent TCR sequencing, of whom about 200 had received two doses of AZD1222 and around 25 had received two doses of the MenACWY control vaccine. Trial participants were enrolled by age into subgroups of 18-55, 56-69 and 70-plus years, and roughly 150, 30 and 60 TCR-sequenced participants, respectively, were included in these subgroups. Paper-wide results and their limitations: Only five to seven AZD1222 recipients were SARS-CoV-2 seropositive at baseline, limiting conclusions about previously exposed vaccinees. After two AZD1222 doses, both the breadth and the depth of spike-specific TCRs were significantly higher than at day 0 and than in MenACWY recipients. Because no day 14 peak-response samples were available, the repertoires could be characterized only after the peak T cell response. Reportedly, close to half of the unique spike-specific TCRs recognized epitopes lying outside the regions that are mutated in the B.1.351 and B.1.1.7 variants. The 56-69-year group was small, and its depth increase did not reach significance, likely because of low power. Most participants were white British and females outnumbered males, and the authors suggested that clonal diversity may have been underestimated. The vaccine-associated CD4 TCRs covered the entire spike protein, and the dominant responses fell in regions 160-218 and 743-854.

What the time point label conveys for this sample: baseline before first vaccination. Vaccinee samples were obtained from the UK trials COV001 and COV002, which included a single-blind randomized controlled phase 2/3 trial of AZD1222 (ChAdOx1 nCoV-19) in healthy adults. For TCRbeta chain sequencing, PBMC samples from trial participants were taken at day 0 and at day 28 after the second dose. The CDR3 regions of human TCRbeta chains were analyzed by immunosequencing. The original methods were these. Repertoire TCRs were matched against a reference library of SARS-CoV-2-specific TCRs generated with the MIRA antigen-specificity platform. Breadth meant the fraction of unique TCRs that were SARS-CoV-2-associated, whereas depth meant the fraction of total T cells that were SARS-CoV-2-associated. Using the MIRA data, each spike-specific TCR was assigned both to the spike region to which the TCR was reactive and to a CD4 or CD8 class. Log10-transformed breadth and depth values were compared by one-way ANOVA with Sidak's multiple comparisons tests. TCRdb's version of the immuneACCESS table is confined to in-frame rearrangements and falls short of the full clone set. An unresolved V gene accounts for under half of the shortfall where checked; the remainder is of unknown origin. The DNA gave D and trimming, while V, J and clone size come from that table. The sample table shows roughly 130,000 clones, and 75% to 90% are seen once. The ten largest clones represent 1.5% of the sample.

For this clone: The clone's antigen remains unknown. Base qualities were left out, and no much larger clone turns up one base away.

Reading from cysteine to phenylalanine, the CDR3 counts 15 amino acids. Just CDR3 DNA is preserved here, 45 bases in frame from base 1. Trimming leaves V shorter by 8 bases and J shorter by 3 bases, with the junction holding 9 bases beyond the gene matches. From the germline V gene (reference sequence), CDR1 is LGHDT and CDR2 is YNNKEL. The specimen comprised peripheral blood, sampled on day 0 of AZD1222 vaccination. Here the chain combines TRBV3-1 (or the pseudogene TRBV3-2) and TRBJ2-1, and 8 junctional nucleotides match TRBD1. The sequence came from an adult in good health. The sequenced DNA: TGTGCCAGCTCTCCGGGACAGGTGTTCTACAATGAGCAGTTCTTC. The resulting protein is CASSPGQVFYNEQFF.